The 23 T cell receptor beta chains below were found in one sample sequenced in a study of naive and memory T cell subsets. Four PCR rounds used nested alpha and beta constant region primers plus the SP2 primer. In TCRdb, the UMI-ligation and nested PCR reads were re-called with MiXCR into one record per CDR3 protein. The data show around 14,000 distinct CDR3 sequences, 4% to 6.5% seen once. Treatment noted: skin biopsy from PPD injection site in Mantoux-positive individual. A UMI-containing oligonucleotide was joined by 3' ligation to the TCR cDNA template. The specimen was skin, collected from a tuberculin skin test site. Every receptor here comes from an adult in good health.

Many counts were recorded for this clonotype. The V and J genes are TRBV7-9 and TRBJ1-5; D might be TRBD1 (5 bases). Looked up from germline, CDR1 is SEHNR and CDR2 is FQNEAQ (reference sequence). Trimming pared 5 bases from V and 2 bases from J, leaving 13 bases between. The CDR3 spans 15 residues. The CDR3 DNA is TGTGCCAGCAGCCCCCAGGGATCTGGCAATCAGCCCCAGCATTTT. Translation: CASSPQGSGNQPQHF.

A few counts support this clonotype. The chain couples TRBV4-3 to TRBJ2-6, with D perhaps TRBD2 (6 bases). CDR1 LGHNA and CDR2 YSLEER come from the germline V gene. V was clipped by 3 bases and J by 0 bases, with 9 bases between them. The CDR3 length is 16 residues. CDR3 protein: CASSQLGGSGANVLTF. The CDR3 DNA is TGCGCCAGCAGCCAGCTCGGGGGCTCTGGGGCCAACGTCCTGACTTTC.

The chain uses TRBV29-1 and TRBJ1-5; no clear D. This CDR3 contains 15 residues. The V gene's germline CDR1 is SQVTM and CDR2 ANQGSEA. V was pared by 3 bases and J by 0 bases, with 12 bases between. In nucleotides, the CDR3 is TGCAGCGTTGACGGGGTACACCATAGCAATCAGCCCCAGCATTTT. Amino acid sequence: CSVDGVHHSNQPQHF.

This clonotype was counted at least ten times. The gene calls are TRBV4-1 and TRBJ2-2, with 8 bases identical to TRBD1. V was clipped by 2 bases and J by 4 bases; unmatched bases: 3. Germline assignment: CDR1 MGHRA and CDR2 YSYEKL. This CDR3 has 15 amino acids. The CDR3 sequence is CASSQRTGSTGELFF. Written as DNA, the CDR3 is TGCGCCAGCAGCCAAAGGACAGGGTCCACCGGGGAGCTGTTTTTT.

V is TRBV19 and J is TRBJ2-7, with a possible D match to TRBD1 (5 bases). Per germline, CDR1 LNHDA and CDR2 SQIVND (reference sequence). Deletions cut 5 bases from V and 5 bases from J, with 13 bases between. The CDR3 runs to 13 residues. The CDR3 region is CASSRQGNHEQYF. CDR3 sequence (DNA): TGTGCCAGTAGTCGCCAGGGCAACCACGAGCAGTACTTC.

This clonotype counts as medium-sized. The rearrangement uses TRBV20-1 and TRBJ1-4, with D perhaps matching TRBD1 (5 bases). Deletions cut 1 base from V and 6 bases from J, with 9 bases between. The CDR3 is 13 amino acids. CDR1 is DFQATT and CDR2 is SNEGSKA in the germline V gene (reference sequence). The CDR3 here is CSARGGGYEKLFF. DNA for the CDR3: TGCAGTGCTAGAGGGGGGGGGTATGAAAAACTGTTTTTT.

This clonotype was detected many times. The rearrangement uses TRBV20-1 and TRBJ2-3; 9 nucleotides agree with TRBD2. The CDR3 covers 14 residues. Germline-derived CDR1 and CDR2 are DFQATT and SNEGSKA (reference sequence). The junction had 3 bases not matched to a gene; V was cut back by 3 bases and J by 2 bases. CDR3 nucleotides: TGCAGTGCTAGTCCTAGCGGGGACACAGATACGCAGTATTTT. This gives the protein CSASPSGDTDTQYF.

This clonotype was detected only a few times. The gene calls are TRBV7-2 and TRBJ1-1, with unresolved D. CDR3 length: 16 amino acids. The V gene lost 5 bases and the J gene lost 0 bases, with 16 bases spanning the gap. Germline V gene data show CDR1 as SGHTA and CDR2 as FQGNSA. CDR3: CASSPDPAVLNTEAFF. The DNA for the CDR3 is TGTGCCAGCAGCCCTGATCCTGCGGTCCTGAACACTGAAGCTTTCTTT.

Comment on this clonotype: Being one base from a much bigger clone, this may be a read error. The genes are TRBV20-1 and TRBJ2-7; D not certain. CDR1 is DFQATT and CDR2 is SNEGSKA in the germline V gene (reference sequence). V was cut by 4 bases and J by 5 bases, with 12 bases left in between. CDR3 length: 12 amino acids. For the CDR3, the DNA is TGCAGTGCTACGGGCTCCGCCCACGAGCAGTACTTC. Amino acid sequence: CSATGSAHEQYF.

This clonotype was found a few times. The rearrangement uses TRBV18 and TRBJ1-1; weak D call: TRBD1 (5 bases). Looked up from germline, CDR1 is KGHSH and CDR2 is LQKENI. V was clipped by 3 bases and J by 6 bases, with 11 bases between them. The CDR3 runs to 13 residues. CDR3 DNA: TGTGCCAGCTCACCGATCAGGGATTCTGAAGCTTTCTTT. Translation: CASSPIRDSEAFF.

At least ten counts were recorded for this clonotype. J is TRBJ1-2 and V is TRBV12-3 or TRBV12-4; TRBD1 agrees at 7 bases. After removal of 7 bases from V and 4 bases from J, the junction contained 24 bases not matched to a gene. This CDR3 comprises 19 residues. The CDR3 coding sequence is TGTGCCAGCACTCACGCCAATCCTTATTTACAGGGGCGAAGCTATGGCTACACCTTC. Protein product: CASTHANPYLQGRSYGYTF.

By sample share, this clonotype is medium-sized (0.01 to 0.1%). In DNA, the CDR3 is TGTGCCAGCAGCCAAGAAGGGGGCGGGGCCCGCAATGAGCAGTTCTTC. The encoded protein is CASSQEGGGARNEQFF. The chain links TRBV4-2 to TRBJ2-1, with D perhaps TRBD1 (7 bases). The germline V gene encodes CDR1 LGHNA and CDR2 YNFKEQ. This CDR3 is built from 16 residues. V was trimmed by 0 bases and J by 6 bases, leaving 15 bases between them.

This clonotype was seen ten or more times. The chain links TRBV4-3 to TRBJ1-6; D uncertain. V was trimmed by 0 bases and J by 0 bases, leaving 12 bases between them. From germline, CDR1 is LGHNA and CDR2 YSLEER. The CDR3 runs to 18 residues. The CDR3 DNA follows: TGCGCCAGCAGCCAAGACCTCATTGGGAGCTCCTATAATTCACCCCTCCACTTT. Translating gives CASSQDLIGSSYNSPLHF.

By frequency in the sample, this clonotype is medium-sized. The genes are TRBV6-2 or TRBV6-3 and TRBJ2-1, with D possibly being TRBD2 (6 bases). The CDR3 is made up of 16 amino acids. CDR1 and CDR2 from the germline V gene are MNHEY and SVGEGT. The germline V and J ends were trimmed by 7 bases and 6 bases, with 22 bases remaining between them. Here the CDR3 DNA reads TGTGCCAGCACCCAAAGACTAGACCACTTAAGCAATGAGCAGTTCTTC. Translation gives CASTQRLDHLSNEQFF.

The sample holds many counts of this clonotype. The rearrangement uses TRBV20-1 and TRBJ2-2; tentative D call: TRBD2 (6 bases). In germline, CDR1 is DFQATT, CDR2 SNEGSKA (reference sequence). The germline V and J ends were trimmed by 3 bases and 4 bases, with 12 bases remaining between them. The CDR3 covers 14 residues. In nucleotides, the CDR3 is TGCAGTGCTAGGGTAGCGGATGGCACCGGGGAGCTGTTTTTT. It encodes CSARVADGTGELFF.

In its sample, this clonotype was seen many times. The rearrangement joins TRBV19 to TRBJ2-3, with 7 bases matching TRBD1. The CDR3 consists of 14 residues. V was clipped by 5 bases and J by 1 base; unmatched bases: 3. Germline values: CDR1 LNHDA, CDR2 SQIVND (reference sequence). The CDR3 region is CASSSQGGTDTQYF. Written as DNA, the CDR3 is TGTGCCAGTAGTTCCCAGGGGGGCACAGATACGCAGTATTTT.

In its sample, this clonotype was seen a few times. The chain has TRBV29-1 and TRBJ1-1; D possibly corresponds to TRBD1 (6 bases). CDR1 and CDR2 (germline): SQVTM, ANQGSEA. There are 14 residues in the CDR3. Trimming pared 5 bases from V and 1 base from J, leaving 14 bases between. CDR3 residues: CSVPKTGWNTEAFF. The CDR3 DNA follows: TGCAGCGTTCCCAAGACAGGTTGGAACACTGAAGCTTTCTTT.

This clonotype was picked up many times. V and J are TRBV3-1 and TRBJ2-5; D may correspond to TRBD1 or TRBD2 (6 bases each). The length of the CDR3 is 17 residues. CDR1 LGHDT and CDR2 YNNKEL come from the germline V gene (reference sequence). V lost 4 bases and J lost 3, with 21 bases in between. The CDR3 loop is CASSPHFGGHQEETQYF. DNA of the CDR3: TGTGCCAGCAGCCCGCACTTCGGGGGACACCAGGAAGAGACCCAGTACTTC.

This clonotype came up many times. The J gene is TRBJ1-3, the V gene TRBV30; D uncertain. Germline V gene data show CDR1 as GTSNPN and CDR2 as SVGIG (reference sequence). V lost 2 bases and J 2 bases, leaving 7 bases between the germline ends. The length of the CDR3 is 13 residues. CDR3 protein: CAWSWGTGNTIYF. The DNA of the CDR3 is TGTGCCTGGAGTTGGGGAACTGGAAACACCATATATTTT.

The rearrangement joins TRBV5-1 to TRBJ1-1; D might be TRBD1 (5 bases). Germline loops: CDR1 SGHRS, CDR2 YFSETQ. This CDR3 comprises 13 residues. V lost 5 bases, J lost 2 bases, and 10 bases lay in between. The CDR3 spells CASRSGTNTEAFF. CDR3 sequence (DNA): TGCGCCAGCAGGTCGGGGACTAACACTGAAGCTTTCTTT.

On this clonotype: Being one base from a much bigger clone, this may be a read error. V gene TRBV20-1 combines with J gene TRBJ2-5; D could derive from TRBD1 or TRBD2 (5 bases each). Germline V gives CDR1 DFQATT, CDR2 SNEGSKA (reference sequence). The ends were cut back, 5 bases at V and 5 bases at J, with 18 bases in the middle. The CDR3 runs to 14 residues. Here the CDR3 DNA reads TGCAGTGCTCCCGGGACGCCGGGATGTGAGACCCAGTACTTC. The encoded protein is CSAPGTPGCETQYF.

The V call is TRBV6-5, the J call TRBJ2-1, with TRBD2 matching over 13 bases. Germline CDR1 is MNHEY and CDR2 is SVGAGI. V dropped 6 bases and J dropped 11; count of bases not matched to a gene: 4. CDR3 length: 13 amino acids. CDR3 sequence (DNA): TGTGCCAGCAGACCGACTAGCGGGGGGCAGCAGTTCTTC. This translates into CASRPTSGGQQFF.

By share, this clonotype counts as medium-sized. CDR3 protein: CSVGTGHGNTIYF. DNA of the CDR3: TGCAGCGTTGGGACAGGGCATGGAAACACCATATATTTT. The chain couples TRBV29-1 to TRBJ1-3, with 8 bases lining up with TRBD1. Germline-derived CDR1 and CDR2 are SQVTM and ANQGSEA. The trim removed 4 bases at V and 3 bases at J, leaving 2 bases unmatched. The CDR3 spans 13 residues.